A single sample gave rise to the 4 T cell receptor beta chains below, sequenced in a study of OX40 agonist ivuxolimab in advanced cancers. Some clones are missing from TCRdb's copy, which holds only in-frame ones; the method was immunoSEQ multiplex PCR. Of 70,000 to 75,000 clones listed, about 88% are singletons. The sample here was CD4+ or CD8+ T cells sorted from blood, taken in a trial of the OX40 agonist ivuxolimab. The receptors were gathered from an adult with an advanced solid tumor such as melanoma, head and neck, liver or kidney cancer.

This chain connects TRBV2 to TRBJ1-1; the D gene is possibly TRBD1 (5 bases). This CDR3 region has 14 residues. Per germline, CDR1 SNHLY and CDR2 FYNNEI. The V end was cut by 6 bases, the J end by 4 bases, with 15 bases between. The CDR3 here is CASSPREGLTEAFF. In DNA form, the CDR3 reads TGTGCCAGCAGCCCTCGGGAGGGGCTCACTGAAGCTTTCTTT.

This rearrangement joins TRBV5-1 to TRBJ1-1; D is undetermined. In germline, CDR1 is SGHRS, CDR2 YFSETQ. The V gene lost 0 bases and the J gene lost 0 bases, with 3 bases spanning the gap. The CDR3 is 13 residues long. The DNA of the CDR3 is TGCGCCAGCAGCTTGGAGTTGAACACTGAAGCTTTCTTT. It specifies CASSLELNTEAFF. Full variable domain (rest looked up from reference TRBV5-1 and TRBJ1-1): KAGVTQTPRYLIKTRGQQVTLSCSPISGHRSVSWYQQTPGQGLQFLFEYFSETQRNKGNFPGRFSGRQFSNSRSEMNVSTLELGDSALYLCASSLELNTEAFFGQGTRLTVV.

The chain is built from TRBV28 and TRBJ2-5, with 13 bases identical to TRBD2. Germline V gives CDR1 MDHEN, CDR2 SYDVKM. The CDR3 consists of 15 residues. With 5 bases clipped from V and 5 bases from J, the junction kept 5 bases outside the gene matches. In DNA form, the CDR3 reads TGTGCCAGCAGTCGACTAGCGGGAGGCTTCGAGACCCAGTACTTC. Translated, it gives CASSRLAGGFETQYF. The full variable domain, in which reference TRBV28 and TRBJ2-5 provide the parts outside the CDR3, is DVKVTQSSRYLVKRTGEKVFLECVQDMDHENMFWYRQDPGLGLRLIYFSYDVKMKEKGDIPEGYSVSREKKERFSLILESASTNQTSMYLCASSRLAGGFETQYFGPGTRLLVL.

The chain recombines TRBV30 with TRBJ1-5; TRBD1 agrees at 8 bases. Germline CDR1 GTSNPN, CDR2 SVGIG (reference sequence). With V trimmed by 5 bases and J by 3 bases, 6 bases remained unmatched. There are 14 residues in the CDR3. CDR3 amino acids: CAWRDRGDNQPQHF. CDR3 nucleotide sequence: TGTGCCTGGCGTGACAGGGGCGACAATCAGCCCCAGCATTTT.